The clone carrying this TCR beta chain was observed a few times. A read error may account for a junction end that differs from germline. The CDR3 totals 13 residues. Germline values: CDR1 MNHEY, CDR2 SMNVEV (reference sequence). TCRdb ran MiXCR on the RT-PCR reads and lists one entry per CDR3 protein. The profile shows 400,000 to 450,000 distinct CDR3 sequences, roughly 17% of them singletons. This record belongs to a study of patients and donors after allogeneic stem cell transplantation. The sequenced material came from blood, either unsorted or a sorted T cell fraction (not recorded which). The J gene is TRBJ1-2, the V gene TRBV27; D is ambiguous. This clonotype was obtained from a human donor who was either an allogeneic HSCT recipient or a stem cell or donor lymphocyte infusion donor (not recorded which). It is not recorded whose cells these are; they may come from a transplant donor. CDR3 residues: CASSLKGNYGYTF. In DNA, the CDR3 is TGCGCCAGCAGCTTGAAAGGAAACTATGGCTACACCTTC.